This entry lists 21 T cell receptor beta chains sequenced from one sample in a study of blood T cells in healthy people across ages (dated by TCRdb to about 2015). The receptor library was made with 5' RACE. Reads for this sample came from an Illumina HiSeq 2500. A second 7 to 11 cycle PCR used a sample-barcoded 5' primer and a J-beta primer mix. TCRdb reanalyzed the raw reads on its own, using fastp at Q25 for trimming and MiXCR for clone calling, and kept in-frame beta chains. Each entry merges the rows of one CDR3 protein and shows their most common DNA and genes. This sample comprises some 930,000 distinct CDR3 sequences, roughly 29% of them detected only once. 10% of the sample goes to the ten largest clones. These same data were also listed under a study on T cells of mothers and their children.

Specimen: blood. Source of these receptors: a woman aged 40 to 50 in good health.

This clonotype has ten or more counts. This chain uses TRBV10-3 with TRBJ2-7; 9 bases agree with TRBD1. CDR1 is ENHRY and CDR2 is SYGVKD in the germline V gene. The J segment lost 7 bases and the V segment lost 0 bases, leaving 4 bases of the junction unmatched. This CDR3 comprises 14 residues. The CDR3: CAISESGQGWEQYF. DNA of the CDR3: TGTGCCATCAGTGAGTCAGGACAGGGGTGGGAGCAGTACTTC.

This clonotype was observed a handful of times. The CDR3, as DNA: TGTGCCAGTCGAAGGGGAACTGAAGCTTTCTTT. As protein: CASRRGTEAFF. J is TRBJ1-1 and V is TRBV25-1; perhaps TRBD1 as D (5 bases). CDR1 is MGHDK and CDR2 is SYGVNS in the germline V gene. The CDR3 loop spans 11 amino acids. Trimming stripped 9 bases from V and 5 bases from J, with 10 bases between.

This clonotype was found many times. The rearrangement links TRBV24-1 to TRBJ2-4, with 8 bases that match TRBD1. Germline trimming cut 0 bases from V and 1 base from J; bases unmatched to any gene: 22. The CDR3 covers 23 residues. Per the germline V gene, CDR1 is KGHDR and CDR2 is SFDVKD. The CDR3 DNA sequence: TGTGCCACCAGTGATTTGCTGCCCCGAATTTCCGGGACAGGCGAACTGGCCAAAAACATTCAGTACTTC. Protein: CATSDLLPRISGTGELAKNIQYF.

The chain links TRBV7-3 to TRBJ2-3, with 13 positions matching TRBD2. CDR3 length equals 16 residues. Germline CDR1 is SGHTA and CDR2 is FQGTGA. Trimming cost V 5 bases and J 5 bases; bases outside gene matches: 7. CDR3 loop: CASSATSGGARDTQYF. CDR3 coding DNA: TGTGCCAGCAGCGCCACTAGCGGGGGGGCCAGAGATACGCAGTATTTT.

The chain has TRBV27 and TRBJ2-5; D uncertain. The J call may be incorrect, as the DNA end agrees better with TRBJ2-7. CDR3 length: 13 residues. CDR1 is MNHEY and CDR2 is SMNVEV in the germline V gene (reference sequence). In nucleotides, the CDR3 is TGTGCCAGCAGTCCAGCCCGGGCCTACGAGCAGTACTTC. The encoded protein is CASSPARAYEQYF.

The chain carries TRBV27 and TRBJ2-7; D uncertain. This CDR3 has 14 residues. V was clipped by 5 bases and J by 0 bases, with 11 bases between them. CDR1 is MNHEY and CDR2 is SMNVEV in the germline V gene (reference sequence). This CDR3 reads CASSPHSSSYEQYF. The CDR3, as DNA: TGTGCCAGCAGTCCTCACTCGAGCTCCTACGAGCAGTACTTC.

The V gene is TRBV2, the J gene TRBJ1-2; D is possibly TRBD1 (6 bases). Germline loops: CDR1 SNHLY, CDR2 FYNNEI. V was shortened by 6 bases and J by 1 base, with 12 bases between the two germline ends. CDR3 length equals 14 residues. The CDR3 reads CASRARTVNYGYTF. The CDR3 bases are TGTGCCAGCAGGGCTCGGACAGTTAACTATGGCTACACCTTC.

The J gene is TRBJ1-1, the V gene TRBV10-3; D not certain. Germline loops: CDR1 ENHRY, CDR2 SYGVKD. Trimming removed 4 bases at V and 4 bases at J, with 13 bases between. The CDR3 totals 14 residues. The CDR3 loop reads CAISGVSLSTEAFF. The CDR3 coding sequence is TGTGCCATCAGTGGAGTTAGTCTCTCCACTGAAGCTTTCTTT.

Comments on this clonotype: A junction end diverges from the germline sequence, so it may reflect a read error. This chain joins TRBV7-2 and TRBJ1-2; D perhaps matches TRBD1 (6 bases). The CDR3 runs 14 residues. Germline CDR1 and CDR2: SGHTA and FQGNSA. CDR3 protein: CACSPRQAPKGYTF. DNA for the CDR3: TGTGCCTGCAGCCCGCGACAGGCCCCGAAGGGCTACACCTTC.

On this clonotype itself: Possible read error: a much larger clone is one base away. The chain has TRBV12-3 or TRBV12-4 and TRBJ2-3; 9 bases fit TRBD1. J was trimmed by 7 bases and V by 1 base; bases with no gene match: 9. The CDR3 is 16 residues long. The CDR3 reads CASSLGGTGRTNTQYF. CDR3 coding DNA: TGTGCCAGCAGTTTAGGTGGGACAGGGAGAACCAATACGCAGTATTTT.

This rearrangement joins TRBV7-2 to TRBJ1-2, with TRBD1 matching over 9 bases. The CDR3 extends over 15 amino acids. Trimming took 0 bases from V and 5 from J; bases not matched to a gene: 4. Germline V gene lookup returns CDR1 SGHTA and CDR2 FQGNSA. CDR3 sequence: CASSLAGQGCYGYTF. CDR3 bases: TGTGCCAGCAGCTTAGCAGGACAGGGGTGTTATGGCTACACCTTC.

This clonotype was counted a few times. A read error may produce the germline difference seen at one junction end. This chain links TRBV6-1 with TRBJ1-5; no reliable D call. The CDR3 consists of 15 residues. CDR1 and CDR2 from the germline V gene are MNHNS and SASEGT. The CDR3 DNA reads as TGTGCCAACAGTTATCCTCGGACGAACAATCAGCCCCAGCATTTT. It is translated as CANSYPRTNNQPQHF.

This clonotype has only a few counts. V usage is TRBV7-8 and J usage is TRBJ2-2, with a weak D call TRBD2 (5 bases). Looked up from germline, CDR1 is SGHVS and CDR2 is FQNEAQ. CDR3 length: 16 residues. V lost 2 bases and J lost 6, with 16 bases in between. In DNA form, the CDR3 reads TGTGCCAGCAGCTTATTCGAAGGGAGTCCGCCCGGGGAGCTGTTTTTT. As protein: CASSLFEGSPPGELFF. The variable domain in full, completed from reference TRBV7-8 and TRBJ2-2, reads GAGVSQSPRYKVAKRGQDVALRCDPISGHVSLFWYQQALGQGPEFLTYFQNEAQLDKSGLPSDRFFAERPEGSVSTLKIQRTQQEDSAVYLCASSLFEGSPPGELFFGEGSRLTVL.

This sequence joins TRBV5-1 and TRBJ1-2; the D is unclear. Trimming removed 0 bases from V and 8 bases from J, with 2 bases in between. CDR3 length: 10 amino acids. The germline gives CDR1 SGHRS, CDR2 YFSETQ. In nucleotides, the CDR3 is TGCGCCAGCAGCTTGGAGGGCTACACCTTC. Translated: CASSLEGYTF.

The rearrangement uses TRBV3-1 and TRBJ2-3; the match to TRBD1 covers 9 bases. Germline V gene lookup returns CDR1 LGHDT and CDR2 YNNKEL (reference sequence). The CDR3 sequence is 16 residues long. J gave up 5 bases and V 1 base, and 7 bases lay outside the gene matches. In DNA, the CDR3 is TGTGCCAGCAGCCAAGTCGGAACAGGGGGCATAGATACGCAGTATTTT. Encoded protein: CASSQVGTGGIDTQYF.

The chain links TRBV5-1 to TRBJ2-1; 8 bases are a match to TRBD2. This CDR3 has 16 amino acids. V trimming: 1 base; J trimming: 8 bases; junction bases outside the gene matches: 11. Per germline, CDR1 SGHRS and CDR2 YFSETQ. The CDR3 loop reads CASSLIGGGPLYEQFF. CDR3 sequence (DNA): TGCGCCAGCAGCTTGATAGGCGGGGGGCCTCTGTATGAGCAGTTCTTC.

This clonotype was observed many times. The gene calls are TRBV20-1 and TRBJ2-7; maybe TRBD1 (8 bases). The CDR3 runs 14 residues. CDR1 and CDR2 from the germline V gene are DFQATT and SNEGSKA (reference sequence). Trimming left V 5 bases short and J 6 bases short, with 20 bases between. DNA of the CDR3: TGCAGTGCTGGCCGACAGGGGAGGGGGAGCGAGCAGTACTTC. This translates into CSAGRQGRGSEQYF.

The chain carries TRBV7-8 and TRBJ2-7, with a tentative D call TRBD2 (6 bases). CDR3 size: 17 residues. The germline gives CDR1 SGHVS, CDR2 FQNEAQ. The ends were cut back, 2 bases at V and 7 bases at J, with 24 bases in the middle. CDR3 bases: TGTGCCAGCAGCTTAAGGGAGGCCCCATCCAAGCCCAATGAGCAGTACTTC. This gives the protein CASSLREAPSKPNEQYF.

A few counts support this clonotype. Being one base from a much bigger clone, this may be a read error. The CDR3 loop reads CASSLVLAGNNEQFF. CDR3 coding DNA: TGTGCCAGCAGCTTAGTACTAGCGGGGAACAATGAGCAGTTCTTC. This rearrangement joins TRBV7-9 to TRBJ2-1; 10 nucleotides line up with TRBD2. Trimming removed 1 base from V and 5 bases from J; junction bases left unmatched: 2. This CDR3 spans 15 amino acids. Germline V gene sequence: CDR1 SEHNR, CDR2 FQNEAQ (reference sequence).

This clonotype was counted only a few times. This may be a read error, as it is one base from a much larger clone. The chain joins TRBV28 to TRBJ2-5, with 12 bases lining up with TRBD1. The trim removed 5 bases at V and 12 bases at J, leaving 13 bases unmatched. The CDR3 covers 15 residues. The germline CDR1 and CDR2 sequences are MDHEN and SYDVKM. The CDR3 spells CASSPAGTGGFEEYF. DNA of the CDR3: TGTGCCAGCAGTCCCGCCGGGACAGGGGGCTTTGAGGAGTACTTC.

A word on this clonotype: This clone may be a read error of a much larger clone one base away. This chain joins TRBV7-2 and TRBJ2-7, with a tentative D call TRBD2 (5 bases). The CDR3 has 15 residues. Germline-derived CDR1 and CDR2 are SGHTA and FQGNSA. Trimming pared 3 bases from V and 7 bases from J, leaving 19 bases between. The CDR3, as DNA: TGTGCCAGCAGCTTTGGTACGGGGAAACACAATGAGCAGTACTTC. Translation gives CASSFGTGKHNEQYF.